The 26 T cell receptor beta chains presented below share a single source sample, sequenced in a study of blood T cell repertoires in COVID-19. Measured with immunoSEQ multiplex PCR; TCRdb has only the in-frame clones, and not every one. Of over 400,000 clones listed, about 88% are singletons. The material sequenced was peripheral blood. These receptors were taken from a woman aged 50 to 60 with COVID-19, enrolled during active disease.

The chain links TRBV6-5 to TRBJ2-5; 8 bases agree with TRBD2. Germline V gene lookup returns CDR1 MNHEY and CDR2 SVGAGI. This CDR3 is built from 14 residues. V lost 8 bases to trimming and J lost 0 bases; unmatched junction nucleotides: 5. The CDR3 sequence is CASGAGVYQETQYF. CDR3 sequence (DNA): TGTGCCAGCGGAGCGGGGGTGTACCAAGAGACCCAGTACTTC.

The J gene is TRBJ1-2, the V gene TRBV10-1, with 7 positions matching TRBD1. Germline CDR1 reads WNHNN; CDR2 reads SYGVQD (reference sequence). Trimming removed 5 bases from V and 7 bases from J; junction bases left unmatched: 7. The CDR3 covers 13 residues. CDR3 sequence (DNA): TGCGCCAGCAGTCCGGACAGGCAGGGTGGCTACACCTTC. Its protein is CASSPDRQGGYTF.

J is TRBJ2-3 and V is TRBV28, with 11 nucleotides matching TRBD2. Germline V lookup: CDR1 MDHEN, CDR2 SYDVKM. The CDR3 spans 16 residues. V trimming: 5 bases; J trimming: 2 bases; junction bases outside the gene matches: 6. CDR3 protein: CASSLLAGAFTDTQYF. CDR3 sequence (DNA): TGTGCCAGCAGTCTACTAGCGGGGGCCTTCACAGATACGCAGTATTTT.

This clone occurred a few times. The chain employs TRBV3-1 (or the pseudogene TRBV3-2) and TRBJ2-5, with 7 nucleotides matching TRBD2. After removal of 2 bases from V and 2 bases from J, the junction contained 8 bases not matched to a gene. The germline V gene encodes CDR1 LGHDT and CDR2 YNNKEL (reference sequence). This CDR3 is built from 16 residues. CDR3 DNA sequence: TGTGCCAGCAGCCAAAAAAGGACTAGACAGCAAGAGACCCAGTACTTC. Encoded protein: CASSQKRTRQQETQYF.

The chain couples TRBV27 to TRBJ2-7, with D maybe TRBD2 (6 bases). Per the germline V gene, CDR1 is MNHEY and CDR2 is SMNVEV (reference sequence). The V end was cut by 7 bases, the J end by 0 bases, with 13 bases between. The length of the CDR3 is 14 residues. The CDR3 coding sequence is TGTGCCAGCATGGGGGGTGGGAGCTCCTACGAGCAGTACTTC. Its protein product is CASMGGGSSYEQYF.

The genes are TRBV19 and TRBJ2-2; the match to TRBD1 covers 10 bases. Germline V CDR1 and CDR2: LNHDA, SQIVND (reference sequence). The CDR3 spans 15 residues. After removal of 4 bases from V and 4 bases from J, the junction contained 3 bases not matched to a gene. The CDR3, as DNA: TGTGCCAGTAGTACCGACAGGGGGCGCACCGGGGAGCTGTTTTTT. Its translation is CASSTDRGRTGELFF.

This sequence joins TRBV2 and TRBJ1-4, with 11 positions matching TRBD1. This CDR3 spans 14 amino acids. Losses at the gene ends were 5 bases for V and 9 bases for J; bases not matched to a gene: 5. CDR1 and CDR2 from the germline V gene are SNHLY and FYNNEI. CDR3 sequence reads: CASSYRDRGKKLFF. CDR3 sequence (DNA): TGTGCCAGCAGTTACCGGGACAGGGGGAAAAAACTGTTTTTT.

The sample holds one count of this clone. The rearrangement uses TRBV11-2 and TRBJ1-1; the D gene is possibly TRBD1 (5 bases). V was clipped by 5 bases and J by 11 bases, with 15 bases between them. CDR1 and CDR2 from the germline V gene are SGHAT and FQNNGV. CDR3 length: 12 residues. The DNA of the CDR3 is TGTGCCAGCAGCACCGGGGGGGACTTTGCTTTCTTT. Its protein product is CASSTGGDFAFF.

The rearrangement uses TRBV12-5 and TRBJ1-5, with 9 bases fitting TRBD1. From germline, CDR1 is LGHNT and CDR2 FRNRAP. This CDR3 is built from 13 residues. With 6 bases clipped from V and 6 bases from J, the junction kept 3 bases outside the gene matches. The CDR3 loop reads CASGGQGGQPQHF. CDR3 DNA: TGTGCTAGTGGGGGACAGGGTGGTCAGCCCCAGCATTTT.

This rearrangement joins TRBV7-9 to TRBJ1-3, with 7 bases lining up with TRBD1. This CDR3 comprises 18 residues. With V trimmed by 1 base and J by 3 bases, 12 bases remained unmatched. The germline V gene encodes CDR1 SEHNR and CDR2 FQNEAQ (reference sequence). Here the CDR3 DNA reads TGTGCCAGCAGCTTAGTCTACGGCGACAGGGAGAATGGAAACACCATATATTTT. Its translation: CASSLVYGDRENGNTIYF.

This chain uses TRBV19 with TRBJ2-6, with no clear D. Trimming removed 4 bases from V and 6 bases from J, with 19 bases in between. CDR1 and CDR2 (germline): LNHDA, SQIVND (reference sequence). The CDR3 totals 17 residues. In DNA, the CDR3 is TGTGCCAGTAGTACTCCGAGGTGGGTCGTCGAGGCCAACGTCCTGACTTTC. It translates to CASSTPRWVVEANVLTF.

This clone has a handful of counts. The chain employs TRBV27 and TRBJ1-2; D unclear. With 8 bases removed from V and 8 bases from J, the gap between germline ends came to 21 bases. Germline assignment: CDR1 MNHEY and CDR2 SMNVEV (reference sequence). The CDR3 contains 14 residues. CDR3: CASALSGIKWGYTF. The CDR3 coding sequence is TGTGCCAGCGCCTTGTCCGGGATCAAGTGGGGCTACACCTTC.

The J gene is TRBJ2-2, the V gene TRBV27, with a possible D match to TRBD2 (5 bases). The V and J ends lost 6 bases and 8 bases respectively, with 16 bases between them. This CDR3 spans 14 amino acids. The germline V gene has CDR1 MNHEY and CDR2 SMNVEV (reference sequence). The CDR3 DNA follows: TGTGCCAGCAGCCGGACTGGGAATGAGGGGGAGCTGTTTTTT. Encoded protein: CASSRTGNEGELFF.

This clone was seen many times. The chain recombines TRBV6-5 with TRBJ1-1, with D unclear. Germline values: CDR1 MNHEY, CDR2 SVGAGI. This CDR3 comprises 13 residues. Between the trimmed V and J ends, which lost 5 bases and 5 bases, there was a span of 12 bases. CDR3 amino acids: CASSKQRGTEAFF. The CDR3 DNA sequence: TGTGCCAGCAGTAAGCAAAGAGGGACTGAAGCTTTCTTT.

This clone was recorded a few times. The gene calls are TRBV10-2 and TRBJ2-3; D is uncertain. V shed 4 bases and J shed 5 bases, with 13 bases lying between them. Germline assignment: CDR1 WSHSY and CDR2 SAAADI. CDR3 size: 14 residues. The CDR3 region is CASSVAATGDTQYF. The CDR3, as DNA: TGCGCCAGCAGTGTAGCAGCTACCGGAGATACGCAGTATTTT.

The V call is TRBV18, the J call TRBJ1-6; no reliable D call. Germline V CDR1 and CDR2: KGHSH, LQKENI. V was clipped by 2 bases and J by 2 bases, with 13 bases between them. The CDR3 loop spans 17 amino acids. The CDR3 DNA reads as TGTGCCAGCTCACCAGTGACCGCACGGGCCTATAATTCACCCCTCCACTTT. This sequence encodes CASSPVTARAYNSPLHF.

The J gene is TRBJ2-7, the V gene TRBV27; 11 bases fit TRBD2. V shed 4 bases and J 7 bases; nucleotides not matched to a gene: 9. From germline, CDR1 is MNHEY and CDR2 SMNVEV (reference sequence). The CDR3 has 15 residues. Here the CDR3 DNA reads TGTGCCAGCAGTTCGACTAGCGGGGTAGCAAGGGAGCAGTACTTC. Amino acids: CASSSTSGVAREQYF.

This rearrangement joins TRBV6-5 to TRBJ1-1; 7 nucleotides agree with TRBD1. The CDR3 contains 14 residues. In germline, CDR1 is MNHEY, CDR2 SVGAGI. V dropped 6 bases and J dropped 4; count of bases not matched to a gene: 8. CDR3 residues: CASSRQGKGTEAFF. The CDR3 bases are TGTGCCAGCAGCCGACAGGGAAAGGGCACTGAAGCTTTCTTT.

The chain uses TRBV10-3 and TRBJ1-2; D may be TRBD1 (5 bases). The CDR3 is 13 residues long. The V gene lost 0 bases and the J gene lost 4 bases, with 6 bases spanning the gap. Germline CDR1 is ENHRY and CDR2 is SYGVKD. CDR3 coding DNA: TGTGCCATCAGTGAGTCTGACAGCTATGGCTACACCTTC. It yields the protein CAISESDSYGYTF.

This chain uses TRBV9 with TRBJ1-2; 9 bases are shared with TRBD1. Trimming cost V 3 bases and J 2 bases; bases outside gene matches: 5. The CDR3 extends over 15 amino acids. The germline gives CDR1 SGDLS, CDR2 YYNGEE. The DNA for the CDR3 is TGTGCCAGCAGCGCCGGGACAGGGTCAAACTATGGCTACACCTTC. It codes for CASSAGTGSNYGYTF.

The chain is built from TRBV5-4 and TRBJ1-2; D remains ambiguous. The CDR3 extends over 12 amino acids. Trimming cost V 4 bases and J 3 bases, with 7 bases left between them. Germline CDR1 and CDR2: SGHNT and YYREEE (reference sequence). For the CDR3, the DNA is TGTGCCAGCAGCGCTCCAGACTATGGCTACACCTTC. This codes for CASSAPDYGYTF.

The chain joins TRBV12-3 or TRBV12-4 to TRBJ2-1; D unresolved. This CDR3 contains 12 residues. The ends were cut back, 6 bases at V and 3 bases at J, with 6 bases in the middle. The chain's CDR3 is CASSLNYNEQFF. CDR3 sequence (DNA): TGTGCCAGCAGCCTAAACTACAATGAGCAGTTCTTC.

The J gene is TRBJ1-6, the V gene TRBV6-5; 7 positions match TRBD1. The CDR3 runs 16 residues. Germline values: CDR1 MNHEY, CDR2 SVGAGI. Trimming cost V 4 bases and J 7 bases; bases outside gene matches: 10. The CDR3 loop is CASSFDRAAPNSPLHF. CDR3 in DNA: TGTGCCAGCAGTTTTGACAGGGCCGCCCCAAATTCACCCCTCCACTTT.

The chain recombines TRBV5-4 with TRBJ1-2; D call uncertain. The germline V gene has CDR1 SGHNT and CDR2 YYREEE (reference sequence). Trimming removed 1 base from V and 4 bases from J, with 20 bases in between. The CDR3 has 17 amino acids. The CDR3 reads CASSLPSGRSRSYGYTF. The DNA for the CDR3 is TGTGCCAGCAGCTTGCCCTCCGGGAGGAGCAGGAGCTATGGCTACACCTTC.

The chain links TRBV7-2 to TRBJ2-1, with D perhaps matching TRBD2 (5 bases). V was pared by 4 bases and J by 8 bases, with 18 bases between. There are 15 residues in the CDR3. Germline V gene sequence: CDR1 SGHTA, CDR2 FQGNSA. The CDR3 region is CASSYGIYRSDEQFF. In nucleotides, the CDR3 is TGTGCCAGCAGCTACGGGATTTACCGATCGGATGAGCAGTTCTTC.

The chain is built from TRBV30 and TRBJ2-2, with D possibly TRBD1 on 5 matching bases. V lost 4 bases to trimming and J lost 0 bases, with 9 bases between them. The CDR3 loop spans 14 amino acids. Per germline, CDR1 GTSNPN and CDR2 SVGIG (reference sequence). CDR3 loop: CAWTGLSNTGELFF. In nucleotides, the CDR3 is TGTGCCTGGACAGGGCTATCGAACACCGGGGAGCTGTTTTTT.